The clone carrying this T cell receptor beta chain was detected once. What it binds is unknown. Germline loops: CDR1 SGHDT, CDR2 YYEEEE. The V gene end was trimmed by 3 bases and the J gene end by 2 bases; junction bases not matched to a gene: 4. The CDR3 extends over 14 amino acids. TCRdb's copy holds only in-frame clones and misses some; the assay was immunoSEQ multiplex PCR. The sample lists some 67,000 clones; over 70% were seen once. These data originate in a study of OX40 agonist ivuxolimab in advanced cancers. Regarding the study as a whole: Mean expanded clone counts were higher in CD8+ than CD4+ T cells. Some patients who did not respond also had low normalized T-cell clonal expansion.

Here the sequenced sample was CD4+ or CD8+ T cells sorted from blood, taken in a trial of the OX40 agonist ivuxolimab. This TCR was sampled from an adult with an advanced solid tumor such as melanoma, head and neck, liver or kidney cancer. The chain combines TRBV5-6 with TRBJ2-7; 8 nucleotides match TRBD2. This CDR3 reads CASSSGLAPYEQYF. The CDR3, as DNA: TGTGCCAGCAGCTCCGGACTAGCCCCCTACGAGCAGTACTTC.